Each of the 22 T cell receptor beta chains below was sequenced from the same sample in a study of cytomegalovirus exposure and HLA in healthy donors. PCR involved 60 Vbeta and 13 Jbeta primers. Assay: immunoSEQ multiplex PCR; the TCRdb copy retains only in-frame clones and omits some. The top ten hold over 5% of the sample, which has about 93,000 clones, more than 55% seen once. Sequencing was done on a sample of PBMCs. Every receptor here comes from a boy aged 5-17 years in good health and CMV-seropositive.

The CDR3 region is CASSSGTGRGGYTF. CDR3 sequence (DNA): TGTGCCAGCAGTTCCGGGACAGGACGAGGAGGCTACACCTTC. The chain combines TRBV2 with TRBJ1-2; 8 bases are shared with TRBD1. The trim removed 5 bases at V and 8 bases at J, leaving 10 bases unmatched. The CDR3 is made up of 14 amino acids. Germline values: CDR1 SNHLY, CDR2 FYNNEI.

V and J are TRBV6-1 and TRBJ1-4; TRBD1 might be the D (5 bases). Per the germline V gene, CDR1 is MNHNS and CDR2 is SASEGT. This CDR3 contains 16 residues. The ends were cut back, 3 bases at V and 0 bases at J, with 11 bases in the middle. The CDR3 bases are TGTGCCAGCAGTGACCAGGGTACCGCAACTAATGAAAAACTGTTTTTT. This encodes CASSDQGTATNEKLFF.

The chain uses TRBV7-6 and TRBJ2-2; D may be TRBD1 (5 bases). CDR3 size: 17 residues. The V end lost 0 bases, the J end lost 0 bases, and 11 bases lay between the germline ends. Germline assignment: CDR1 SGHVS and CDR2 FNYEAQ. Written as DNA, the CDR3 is TGTGCCAGCAGCTTAGCTGGCACAGGCGCGAACACCGGGGAGCTGTTTTTT. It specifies CASSLAGTGANTGELFF.

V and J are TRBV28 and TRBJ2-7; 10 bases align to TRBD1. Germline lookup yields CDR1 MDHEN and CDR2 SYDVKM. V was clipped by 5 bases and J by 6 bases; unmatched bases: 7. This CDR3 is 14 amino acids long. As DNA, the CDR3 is TGTGCCAGCAGTAGAGACAGGGGGCAAGGCGAGCAGTACTTC. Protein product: CASSRDRGQGEQYF.

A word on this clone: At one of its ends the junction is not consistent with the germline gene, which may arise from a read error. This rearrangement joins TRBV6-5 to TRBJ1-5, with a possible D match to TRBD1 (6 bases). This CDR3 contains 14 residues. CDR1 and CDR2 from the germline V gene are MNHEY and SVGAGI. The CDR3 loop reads CASSPGTPYQPQNF. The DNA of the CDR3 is TGTGCCAGCAGTCCCGGGACACCTTATCAGCCCCAGAATTTT.

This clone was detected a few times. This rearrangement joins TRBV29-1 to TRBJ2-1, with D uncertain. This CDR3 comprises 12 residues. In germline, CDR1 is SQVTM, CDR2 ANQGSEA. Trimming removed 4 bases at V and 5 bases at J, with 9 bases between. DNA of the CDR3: TGCAGCGTTGGACTCCCTGACAATGAGCAGTTCTTC. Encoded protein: CSVGLPDNEQFF.

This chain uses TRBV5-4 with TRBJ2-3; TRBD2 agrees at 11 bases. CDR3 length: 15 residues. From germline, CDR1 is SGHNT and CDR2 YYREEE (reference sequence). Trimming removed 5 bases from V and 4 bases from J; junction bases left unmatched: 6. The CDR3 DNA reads TGTGCCAGCAGTCTAGCGGGGGGTATGCCAGATACGCAGTATTTT. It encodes CASSLAGGMPDTQYF.

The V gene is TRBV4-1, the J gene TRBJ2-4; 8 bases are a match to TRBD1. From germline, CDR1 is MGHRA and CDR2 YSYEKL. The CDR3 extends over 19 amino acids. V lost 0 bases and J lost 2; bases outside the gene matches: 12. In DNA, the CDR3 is TGCGCCAGCAGCCAAGATCATGCGCAGGGGGCCAGGTCCAAAAACATTCAGTACTTC. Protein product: CASSQDHAQGARSKNIQYF.

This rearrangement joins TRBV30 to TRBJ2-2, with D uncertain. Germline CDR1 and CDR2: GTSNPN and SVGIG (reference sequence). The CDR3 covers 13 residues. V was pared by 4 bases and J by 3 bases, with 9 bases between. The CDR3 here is CAWTPLDTGELFF. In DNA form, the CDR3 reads TGTGCCTGGACCCCCCTTGACACCGGGGAGCTGTTTTTT. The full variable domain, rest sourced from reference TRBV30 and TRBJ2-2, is SQTIHQWPATLVQPVGSPLSLECTVEGTSNPNLYWYRQAAGRGLQLLFYSVGIGQISSEVPQNLSASRPQDRQFILSSKKLLLSDSGFYLCAWTPLDTGELFFGEGSRLTVL.

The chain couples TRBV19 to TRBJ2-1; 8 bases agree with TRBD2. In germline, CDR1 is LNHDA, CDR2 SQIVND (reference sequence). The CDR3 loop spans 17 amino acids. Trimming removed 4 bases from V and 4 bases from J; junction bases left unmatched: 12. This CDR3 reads CASSTRGGSGVYNEQFF. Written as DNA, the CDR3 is TGTGCCAGTAGTACTCGGGGGGGTAGCGGGGTTTACAATGAGCAGTTCTTC.

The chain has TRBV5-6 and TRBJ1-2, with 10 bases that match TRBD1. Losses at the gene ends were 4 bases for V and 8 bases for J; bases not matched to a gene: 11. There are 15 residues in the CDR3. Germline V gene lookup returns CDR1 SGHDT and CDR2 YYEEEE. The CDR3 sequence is CASSLTGTGDGGYTF. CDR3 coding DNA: TGTGCCAGCAGCCTGACCGGGACAGGGGACGGCGGCTACACCTTC. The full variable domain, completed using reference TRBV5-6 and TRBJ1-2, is DAGVTQSPTHLIKTRGQQVTLRCSPKSGHDTVSWYQQALGQGPQFIFQYYEEEERQRGNFPDRFSGHQFPNYSSELNVNALLLGDSALYLCASSLTGTGDGGYTFGSGTRLTVV.

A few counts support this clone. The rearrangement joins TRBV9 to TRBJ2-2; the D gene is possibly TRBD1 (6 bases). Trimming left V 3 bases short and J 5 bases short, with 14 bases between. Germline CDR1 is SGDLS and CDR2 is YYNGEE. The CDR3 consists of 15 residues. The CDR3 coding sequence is TGTGCCAGCAGCGATAACAGGGTTAGAACCGGGGAGCTGTTTTTT. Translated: CASSDNRVRTGELFF.

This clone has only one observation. DNA of the CDR3: TGTGCCAGCTCAGACAGGGGCCTGTATGGCTACACCTTC. This sequence encodes CASSDRGLYGYTF. The chain recombines TRBV6-1 with TRBJ1-2; TRBD1 aligns across 8 bases. CDR1 and CDR2 (germline): MNHNS, SASEGT. The ends lost 8 bases at V and 5 bases at J; junction bases unmatched: 7. This CDR3 is built from 13 residues.

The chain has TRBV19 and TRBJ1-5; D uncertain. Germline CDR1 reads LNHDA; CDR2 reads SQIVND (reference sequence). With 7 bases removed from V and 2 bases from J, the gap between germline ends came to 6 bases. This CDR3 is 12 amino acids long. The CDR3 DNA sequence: TGTGCCAGTACTCCTGGCAATCAGCCCCAGCATTTT. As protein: CASTPGNQPQHF.

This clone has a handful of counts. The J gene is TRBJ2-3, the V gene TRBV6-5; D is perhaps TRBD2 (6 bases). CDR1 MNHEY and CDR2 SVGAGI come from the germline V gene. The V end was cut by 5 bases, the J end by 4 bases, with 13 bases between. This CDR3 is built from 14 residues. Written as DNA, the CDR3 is TGTGCCAGCAGTGCACCGGGGACTGCAGATACGCAGTATTTT. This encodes CASSAPGTADTQYF.

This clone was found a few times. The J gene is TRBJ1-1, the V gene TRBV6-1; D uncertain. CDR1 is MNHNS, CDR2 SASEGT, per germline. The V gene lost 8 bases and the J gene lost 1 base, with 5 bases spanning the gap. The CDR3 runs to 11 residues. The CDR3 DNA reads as TGTGCCAGCCGGGGGAACACTGAAGCTTTCTTT. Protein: CASRGNTEAFF.

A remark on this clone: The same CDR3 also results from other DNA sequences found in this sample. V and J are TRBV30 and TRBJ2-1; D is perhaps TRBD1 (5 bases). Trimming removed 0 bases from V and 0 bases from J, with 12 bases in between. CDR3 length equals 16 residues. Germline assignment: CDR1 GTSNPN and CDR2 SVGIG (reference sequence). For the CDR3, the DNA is TGTGCCTGGAGTGTAAGGGGCCTAAGCTCCTACAATGAGCAGTTCTTC. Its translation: CAWSVRGLSSYNEQFF.

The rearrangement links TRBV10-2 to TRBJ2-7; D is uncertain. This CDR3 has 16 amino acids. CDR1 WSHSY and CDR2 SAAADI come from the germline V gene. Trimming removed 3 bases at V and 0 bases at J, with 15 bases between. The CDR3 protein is CASSELRLIDSYEQYF. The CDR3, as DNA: TGCGCCAGCAGTGAACTGCGGCTGATTGACTCCTACGAGCAGTACTTC.

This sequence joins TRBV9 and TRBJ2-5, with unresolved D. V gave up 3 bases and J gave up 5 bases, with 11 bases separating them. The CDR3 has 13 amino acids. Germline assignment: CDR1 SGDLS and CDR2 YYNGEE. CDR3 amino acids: CASSGQIGETQYF. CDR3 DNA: TGTGCCAGCAGCGGACAAATAGGCGAGACCCAGTACTTC.

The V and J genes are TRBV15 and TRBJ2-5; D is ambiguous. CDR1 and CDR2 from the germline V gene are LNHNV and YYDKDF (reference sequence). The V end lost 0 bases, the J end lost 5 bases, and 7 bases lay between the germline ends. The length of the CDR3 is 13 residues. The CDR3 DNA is TGTGCCACCAGCAGAGATCGGTGGGAGACCCAGTACTTC. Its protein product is CATSRDRWETQYF.

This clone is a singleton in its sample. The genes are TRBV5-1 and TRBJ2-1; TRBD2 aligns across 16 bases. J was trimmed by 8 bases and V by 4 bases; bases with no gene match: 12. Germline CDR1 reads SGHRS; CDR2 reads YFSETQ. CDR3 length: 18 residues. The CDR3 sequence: CASSLWGTSGRVGYEQFF. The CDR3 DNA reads TGCGCCAGCAGCCTCTGGGGGACTAGCGGGAGGGTTGGCTATGAGCAGTTCTTC.

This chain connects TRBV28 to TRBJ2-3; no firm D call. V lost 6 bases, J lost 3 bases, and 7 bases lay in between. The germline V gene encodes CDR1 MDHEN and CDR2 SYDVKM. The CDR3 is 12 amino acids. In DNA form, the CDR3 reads TGTGCCAGCAGCACTCCGACAGATACGCAGTATTTT. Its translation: CASSTPTDTQYF. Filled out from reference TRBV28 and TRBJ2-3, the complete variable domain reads DVKVTQSSRYLVKRTGEKVFLECVQDMDHENMFWYRQDPGLGLRLIYFSYDVKMKEKGDIPEGYSVSREKKERFSLILESASTNQTSMYLCASSTPTDTQYFGPGTRLTVL.